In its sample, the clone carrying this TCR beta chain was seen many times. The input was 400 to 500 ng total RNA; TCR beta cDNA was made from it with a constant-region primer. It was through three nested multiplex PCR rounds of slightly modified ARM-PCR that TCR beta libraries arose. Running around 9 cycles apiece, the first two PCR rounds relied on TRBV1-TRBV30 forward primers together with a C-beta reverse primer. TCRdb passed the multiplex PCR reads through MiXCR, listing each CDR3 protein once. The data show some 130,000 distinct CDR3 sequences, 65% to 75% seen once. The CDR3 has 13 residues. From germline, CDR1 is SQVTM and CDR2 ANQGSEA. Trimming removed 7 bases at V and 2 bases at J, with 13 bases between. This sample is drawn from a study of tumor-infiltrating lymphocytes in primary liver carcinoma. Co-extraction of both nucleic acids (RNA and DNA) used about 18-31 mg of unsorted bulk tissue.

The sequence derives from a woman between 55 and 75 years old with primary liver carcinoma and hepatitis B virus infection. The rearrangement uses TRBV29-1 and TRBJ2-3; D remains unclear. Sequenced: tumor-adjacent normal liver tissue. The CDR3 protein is CSGVTAITDTQYF. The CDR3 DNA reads TGCAGCGGTGTCACCGCTATCACAGATACGCAGTATTTT.